Each of the 2 T cell receptor beta chains below was sequenced from the same sample in a study of blood T cells in healthy people across ages. Combining a sample-barcoded 5' primer with a J-beta primer mix, a second PCR ran for about 7 to 12 cycles. TCRdb reanalysed the 5' RACE reads using MiXCR and keeps one entry per CDR3 protein. The sample comprises around 1.7 million distinct CDR3 sequences, 28% of which are singletons, and less than 9.5% rests with the top ten. The sequencing sample was made of blood. The receptors originated from a woman aged 30 to 39 in good health.

This clonotype was seen just once. At one of its ends the junction is not consistent with the germline gene, which may arise from a read error. The chain has TRBV5-1 and TRBJ2-3; weak D call: TRBD2 (5 bases). In germline, CDR1 is SGHRS, CDR2 YFSETQ. CDR3 size: 13 residues. This CDR3 is CASSPPSIDTQYF. As DNA, the CDR3 is TGCGCCAGCAGCCCTCCTAGCATAGATACGCAGTATTTT. Full variable domain (rest looked up from reference TRBV5-1 and TRBJ2-3): KAGVTQTPRYLIKTRGQQVTLSCSPISGHRSVSWYQQTPGQGLQFLFEYFSETQRNKGNFPGRFSGRQFSNSRSEMNVSTLELGDSALYLCASSPPSIDTQYFGPGTRLTVL.

This sequence joins TRBV13 and TRBJ2-7; 7 nucleotides match TRBD2. Germline V gene data show CDR1 as PRHDT and CDR2 as FYEKMQ (reference sequence). V was pared by 6 bases and J by 6 bases, with 14 bases of the junction left unmatched. This CDR3 comprises 15 residues. DNA of the CDR3: TGTGCCAGCAGTCTGACGGGGGGAGGAGGCTCCGAGCAGTACTTC. It is translated as CASSLTGGGGSEQYF.